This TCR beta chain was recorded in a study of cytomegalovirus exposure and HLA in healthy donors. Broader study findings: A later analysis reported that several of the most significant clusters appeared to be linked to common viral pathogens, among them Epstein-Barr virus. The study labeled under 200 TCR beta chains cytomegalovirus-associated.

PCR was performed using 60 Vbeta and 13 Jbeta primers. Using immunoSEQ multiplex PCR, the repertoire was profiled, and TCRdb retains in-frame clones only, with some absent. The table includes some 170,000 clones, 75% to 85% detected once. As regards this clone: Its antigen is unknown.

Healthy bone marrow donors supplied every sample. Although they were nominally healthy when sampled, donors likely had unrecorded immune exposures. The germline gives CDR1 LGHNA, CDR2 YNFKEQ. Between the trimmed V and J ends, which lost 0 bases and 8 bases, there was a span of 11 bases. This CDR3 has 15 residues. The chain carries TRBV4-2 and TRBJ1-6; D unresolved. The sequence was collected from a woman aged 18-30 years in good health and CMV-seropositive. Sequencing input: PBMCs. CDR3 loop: CASSQDVGVDSPLHF. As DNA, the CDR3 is TGTGCCAGCAGCCAAGATGTGGGCGTCGATTCACCCCTCCACTTT.